Following are 18 T cell receptor beta chains from one sample sequenced in a study of T-cell memory formation after mild COVID-19. TCRdb reprocessed the 5' RACE reads via MiXCR and lists one record per CDR3 protein. The sample lists around 300,000 distinct CDR3 sequences; approximately 15% were seen once. Input material: PBMCs or a T cell subset sorted from them (not recorded which). These receptors all stem from a man aged 18 to 29 who had mild COVID-19 (a few samples of this study predate the infection). Cell type and time point are not known.

This clonotype was seen a few times. The CDR3 protein is CASSQTQNYGYTF. In DNA, the CDR3 is TGTGCCAGCAGCCAAACACAAAACTATGGCTACACCTTC. The rearrangement uses TRBV28 and TRBJ1-2; D unclear. The CDR3 extends over 13 amino acids. V was shortened by 6 bases and J by 2 bases, with 10 bases between the two germline ends. Germline V lookup: CDR1 MDHEN, CDR2 SYDVKM.

CDR3 protein: CASSVRRLRGTQYF. CDR3 coding DNA: TGTGCCAGCAGCGTACGGCGGTTGAGGGGTACGCAGTATTTT. The J gene is TRBJ2-3, the V gene TRBV5-6; D may correspond to TRBD1 or TRBD2 (5 bases each). The CDR3 length is 14 residues. Germline lookup yields CDR1 SGHDT and CDR2 YYEEEE. V was trimmed by 4 bases and J by 8 bases, leaving 17 bases between them.

The chain carries TRBV19 and TRBJ1-5; the D gene is possibly TRBD1 (5 bases). This CDR3 contains 16 residues. In germline, CDR1 is LNHDA, CDR2 SQIVND (reference sequence). V lost 1 base, J lost 0 bases, and 10 bases lay in between. The CDR3 loop reads CASSIGAGYSNQPQHF. CDR3 nucleotides: TGTGCCAGTAGTATAGGCGCAGGGTATAGCAATCAGCCCCAGCATTTT.

The V gene is TRBV5-1, the J gene TRBJ1-5; TRBD1 aligns across 9 bases. Germline V gene sequence: CDR1 SGHRS, CDR2 YFSETQ. The V gene end was trimmed by 2 bases and the J gene end by 3 bases; junction bases not matched to a gene: 3. This CDR3 is 15 amino acids long. The CDR3 sequence: CASSLQGALNQPQHF. The CDR3 DNA reads as TGCGCCAGCAGCTTACAGGGGGCCCTCAATCAGCCCCAGCATTTT.

The sample holds many counts of this clonotype. The chain links TRBV5-1 to TRBJ2-2; the match to TRBD2 covers 11 bases. V was clipped by 4 bases and J by 0 bases; unmatched bases: 2. The CDR3 is 16 amino acids. CDR1 and CDR2 (germline): SGHRS, YFSETQ. This CDR3 is CASSQTSGANTGELFF. CDR3 nucleotide sequence: TGCGCCAGCAGCCAGACTAGCGGGGCGAACACCGGGGAGCTGTTTTTT.

The chain joins TRBV6-1 to TRBJ2-3; no firm D call. V lost 5 bases and J lost 4, with 10 bases in between. This CDR3 comprises 13 residues. Looked up from germline, CDR1 is MNHNS and CDR2 is SASEGT. The CDR3 spells CASSSYRSDTQYF. The CDR3 region has the DNA TGTGCCAGCAGTTCTTATCGGTCAGATACGCAGTATTTT.

This chain connects TRBV7-9 to TRBJ1-1; unclear D gene. CDR3 size: 14 residues. CDR1 and CDR2 from the germline V gene are SEHNR and FQNEAQ (reference sequence). Trimming stripped 6 bases from V and 0 bases from J, with 11 bases between. CDR3 nucleotide sequence: TGTGCCAGCAGAGCGTCCCACATGAACACTGAAGCTTTCTTT. It is translated as CASRASHMNTEAFF.

The rearrangement uses TRBV7-3 and TRBJ2-7, with 7 bases identical to TRBD1. J was trimmed by 2 bases and V by 5 bases; bases with no gene match: 9. The CDR3 has 15 residues. CDR1 and CDR2 (germline): SGHTA, FQGTGA. DNA of the CDR3: TGTGCCAGCAGCATATCCGGGACAGATGCCTACGAGCAGTACTTC. It codes for CASSISGTDAYEQYF.

This chain links TRBV10-3 with TRBJ1-2; the match to TRBD1 covers 7 bases. V dropped 7 bases and J dropped 0; count of bases not matched to a gene: 5. Germline V gene lookup returns CDR1 ENHRY and CDR2 SYGVKD. This CDR3 contains 14 residues. This chain's CDR3 is CAINRQGANYGYTF. DNA of the CDR3: TGTGCCATCAATCGACAGGGAGCTAACTATGGCTACACCTTC.

The chain couples TRBV7-2 to TRBJ1-2; 7 nucleotides line up with TRBD1. The V segment lost 3 bases and the J segment 3 bases; nucleotides outside the gene matches: 4. The CDR3 loop spans 14 amino acids. Germline-derived CDR1 and CDR2 are SGHTA and FQGNSA. The CDR3 region is CASSFNRGYYGYTF. The CDR3, as DNA: TGTGCCAGCAGCTTCAACAGGGGCTACTATGGCTACACCTTC.

V is TRBV6-2 or TRBV6-3 and J is TRBJ2-7, with no clear D. Germline CDR1 is MNHEY and CDR2 is SVGEGT. CDR3 length: 13 residues. V shed 5 bases and J shed 6 bases, with 14 bases lying between them. The CDR3 is CASSVREIAEQYF. In DNA, the CDR3 is TGTGCCAGCAGTGTAAGGGAAATAGCCGAGCAGTACTTC.

This clonotype was found a few times. The CDR3 coding sequence is TGTGCCAGCAGTACGAGCCGTACCGGGGAGCTGTTTTTT. Encoded protein: CASSTSRTGELFF. The chain has TRBV27 and TRBJ2-2; D gene ambiguous. Trimming took 5 bases from V and 5 from J, leaving 9 bases between them. The CDR3 is 13 amino acids. The germline gives CDR1 MNHEY, CDR2 SMNVEV (reference sequence).

This clonotype was observed many times. This chain uses TRBV25-1 with TRBJ2-2; 11 positions match TRBD2. Germline assignment: CDR1 MGHDK and CDR2 SYGVNS. V shed 5 bases and J 6 bases; nucleotides not matched to a gene: 5. The CDR3 is 15 residues long. This chain's CDR3 is CASSFSGGAPGELFF. The CDR3 DNA follows: TGTGCCAGCAGTTTTAGCGGGGGGGCGCCCGGGGAGCTGTTTTTT.

This chain uses TRBV12-3 or TRBV12-4 with TRBJ1-5; no clear D. V gave up 6 bases and J gave up 9 bases, with 18 bases separating them. This CDR3 comprises 14 residues. CDR3 residues: CASSHRERDGPQHF. The CDR3 DNA is TGTGCCAGCAGCCATAGGGAACGCGATGGGCCCCAGCATTTT.

This clonotype was found many times. V is TRBV5-1 and J is TRBJ2-7; TRBD1 is a possible D gene (5 bases). CDR3 length: 13 amino acids. Trimming took off 2 bases at V and 0 bases at J, with 6 bases between the two ends. CDR1 and CDR2 from the germline V gene are SGHRS and YFSETQ. CDR3 residues: CASSFGASYEQYV. The CDR3 nucleotides read TGCGCCAGCAGCTTTGGGGCCTCCTACGAGCAGTACGTC.

The chain employs TRBV10-3 and TRBJ2-7; the D gene is possibly TRBD1 (5 bases). Germline V gene lookup returns CDR1 ENHRY and CDR2 SYGVKD. Trimming left V 10 bases short and J 2 bases short, with 18 bases between. CDR3 length: 14 amino acids. CDR3 sequence reads: CATTEDVLTYEQYF. CDR3 nucleotides: TGTGCCACGACAGAGGACGTTTTAACCTACGAGCAGTACTTC.

The table lists this clonotype with a few counts. The rearrangement joins TRBV25-1 to TRBJ2-1; 8 bases map to TRBD2. Germline values: CDR1 MGHDK, CDR2 SYGVNS. This CDR3 is built from 14 residues. After removal of 5 bases from V and 3 bases from J, the junction contained 3 bases not matched to a gene. The CDR3 nucleotides read TGTGCCAGCAGTCGGCTAGCGGGCTACAATGAGCAGTTCTTC. It translates to CASSRLAGYNEQFF. Together with reference TRBV25-1 and TRBJ2-1, the CDR3 gives the full variable domain: EADIYQTPRYLVIGTGKKITLECSQTMGHDKMYWYQQDPGMELHLIHYSYGVNSTEKGDLSSESTVSRIRTEHFPLTLESARPSHTSQYLCASSRLAGYNEQFFGPGTRLTVL.

Only a few counts were recorded for this clonotype. This chain uses TRBV15 with TRBJ2-3, with unresolved D. V was clipped by 0 bases and J by 2 bases, with 6 bases between them. Looked up from germline, CDR1 is LNHNV and CDR2 is YYDKDF (reference sequence). The CDR3 contains 14 residues. The CDR3 DNA follows: TGTGCCACCAGCAGAGACCAGGTCACAGATACGCAGTATTTT. Amino acids: CATSRDQVTDTQYF.